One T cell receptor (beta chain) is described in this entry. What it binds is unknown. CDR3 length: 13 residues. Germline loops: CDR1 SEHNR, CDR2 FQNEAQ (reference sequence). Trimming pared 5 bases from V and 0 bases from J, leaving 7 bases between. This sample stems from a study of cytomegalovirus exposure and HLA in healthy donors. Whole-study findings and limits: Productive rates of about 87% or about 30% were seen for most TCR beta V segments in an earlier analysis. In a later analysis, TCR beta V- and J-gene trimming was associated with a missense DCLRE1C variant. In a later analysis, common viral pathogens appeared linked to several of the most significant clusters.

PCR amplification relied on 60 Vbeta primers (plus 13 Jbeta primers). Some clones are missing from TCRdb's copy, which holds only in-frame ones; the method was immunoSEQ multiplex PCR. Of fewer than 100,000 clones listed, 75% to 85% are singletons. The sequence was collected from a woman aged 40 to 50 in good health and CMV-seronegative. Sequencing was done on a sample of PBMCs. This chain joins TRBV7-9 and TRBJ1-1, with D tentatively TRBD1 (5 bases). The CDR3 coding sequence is TGTGCCAGCAGCGAGACAGTGAACACTGAAGCTTTCTTT. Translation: CASSETVNTEAFF.